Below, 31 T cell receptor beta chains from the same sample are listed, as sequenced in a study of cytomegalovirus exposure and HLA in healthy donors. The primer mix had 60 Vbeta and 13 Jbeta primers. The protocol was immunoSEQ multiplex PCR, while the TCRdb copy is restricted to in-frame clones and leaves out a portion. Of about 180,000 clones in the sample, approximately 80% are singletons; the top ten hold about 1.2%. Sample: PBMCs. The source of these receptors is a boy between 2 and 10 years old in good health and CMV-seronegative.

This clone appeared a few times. CDR3 nucleotide sequence: TGTGCCAGCAGTTCCGCGACACTTCAAGAGACCCAGTACTTC. This encodes CASSSATLQETQYF. The chain has TRBV28 and TRBJ2-5; D is unclear. V dropped 4 bases and J dropped 2 bases, with 11 bases sitting between them. Per the germline V gene, CDR1 is MDHEN and CDR2 is SYDVKM. This CDR3 spans 14 amino acids. The variable domain in full, completed from reference TRBV28 and TRBJ2-5, reads DVKVTQSSRYLVKRTGEKVFLECVQDMDHENMFWYRQDPGLGLRLIYFSYDVKMKEKGDIPEGYSVSREKKERFSLILESASTNQTSMYLCASSSATLQETQYFGPGTRLLVL.

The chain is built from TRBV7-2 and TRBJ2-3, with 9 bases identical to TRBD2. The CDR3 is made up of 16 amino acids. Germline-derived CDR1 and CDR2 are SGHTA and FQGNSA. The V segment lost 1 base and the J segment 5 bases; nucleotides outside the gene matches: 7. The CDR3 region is CASSLGGGRGKDTQYF. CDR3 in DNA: TGTGCCAGCAGCTTAGGGGGCGGGAGGGGAAAAGATACGCAGTATTTT.

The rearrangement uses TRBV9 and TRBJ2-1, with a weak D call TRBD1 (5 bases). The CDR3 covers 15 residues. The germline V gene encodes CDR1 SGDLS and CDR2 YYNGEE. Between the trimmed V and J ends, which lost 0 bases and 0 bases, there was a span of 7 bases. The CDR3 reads CASSVDDSSYNEQFF. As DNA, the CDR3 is TGTGCCAGCAGCGTAGATGACAGCTCCTACAATGAGCAGTTCTTC.

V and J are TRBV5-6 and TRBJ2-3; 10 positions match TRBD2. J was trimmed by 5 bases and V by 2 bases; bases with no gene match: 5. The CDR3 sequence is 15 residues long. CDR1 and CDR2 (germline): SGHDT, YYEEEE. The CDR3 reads CASSFGAGGLDTQYF. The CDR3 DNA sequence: TGTGCCAGCAGCTTCGGAGCGGGGGGGCTAGATACGCAGTATTTT.

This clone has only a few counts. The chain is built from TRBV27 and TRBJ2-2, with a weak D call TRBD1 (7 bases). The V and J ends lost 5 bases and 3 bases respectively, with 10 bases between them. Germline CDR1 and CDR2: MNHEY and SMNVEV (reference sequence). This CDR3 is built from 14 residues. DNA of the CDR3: TGTGCCAGCAGTCAGGGGGGATACACCGGGGAGCTGTTTTTT. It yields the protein CASSQGGYTGELFF.

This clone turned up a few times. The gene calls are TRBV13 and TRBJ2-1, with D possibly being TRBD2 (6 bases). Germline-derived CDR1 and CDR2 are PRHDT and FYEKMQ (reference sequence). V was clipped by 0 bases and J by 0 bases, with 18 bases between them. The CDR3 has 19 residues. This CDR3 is CASSLGWDSSFSSYNEQFF. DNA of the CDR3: TGTGCCAGCAGCTTAGGATGGGACTCCAGCTTCAGCTCCTACAATGAGCAGTTCTTC.

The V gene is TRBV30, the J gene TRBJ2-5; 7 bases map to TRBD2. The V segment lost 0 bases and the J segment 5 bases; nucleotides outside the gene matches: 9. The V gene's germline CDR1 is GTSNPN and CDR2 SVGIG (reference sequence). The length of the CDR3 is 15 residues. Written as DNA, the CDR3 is TGTGCCTGGAGTGTGCCAGCGGGGTTTGGGGAGACCCAGTACTTC. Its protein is CAWSVPAGFGETQYF.

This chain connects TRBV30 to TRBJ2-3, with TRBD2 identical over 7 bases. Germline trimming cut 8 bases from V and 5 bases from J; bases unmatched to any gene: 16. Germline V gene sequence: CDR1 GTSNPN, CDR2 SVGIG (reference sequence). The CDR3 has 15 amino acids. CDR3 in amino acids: CARGDTGGRGDTQYF. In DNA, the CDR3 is TGTGCCAGGGGTGACACCGGGGGGAGGGGAGATACGCAGTATTTT.

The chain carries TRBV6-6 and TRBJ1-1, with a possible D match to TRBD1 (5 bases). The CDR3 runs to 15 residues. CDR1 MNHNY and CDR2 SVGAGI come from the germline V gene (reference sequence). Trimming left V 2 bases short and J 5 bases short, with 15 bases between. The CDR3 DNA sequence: TGTGCCAGCAGTTACCTCGTTAGGGGTGGGACTGAAGCTTTCTTT. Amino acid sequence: CASSYLVRGGTEAFF.

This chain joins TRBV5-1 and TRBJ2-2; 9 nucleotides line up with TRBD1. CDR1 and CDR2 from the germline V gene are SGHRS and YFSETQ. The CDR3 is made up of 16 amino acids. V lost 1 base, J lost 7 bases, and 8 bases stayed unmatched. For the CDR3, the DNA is TGCGCCAGCAGCTTGCTCCCGGGACAGGGTGGCGGGGAGCTGTTTTTT. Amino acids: CASSLLPGQGGGELFF.

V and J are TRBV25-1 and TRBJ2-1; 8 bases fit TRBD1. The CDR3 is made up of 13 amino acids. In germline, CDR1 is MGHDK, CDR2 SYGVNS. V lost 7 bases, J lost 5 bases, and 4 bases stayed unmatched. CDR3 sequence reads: CASTGQGNNEQFF. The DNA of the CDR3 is TGTGCCAGCACAGGACAGGGTAACAATGAGCAGTTCTTC.

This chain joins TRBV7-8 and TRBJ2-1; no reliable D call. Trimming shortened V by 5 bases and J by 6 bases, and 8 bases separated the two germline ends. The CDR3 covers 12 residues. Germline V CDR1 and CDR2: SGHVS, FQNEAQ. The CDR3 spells CASSPGFNEQFF. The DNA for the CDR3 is TGTGCCAGCAGCCCCGGGTTCAATGAGCAGTTCTTC. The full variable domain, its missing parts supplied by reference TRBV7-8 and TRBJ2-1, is GAGVSQSPRYKVAKRGQDVALRCDPISGHVSLFWYQQALGQGPEFLTYFQNEAQLDKSGLPSDRFFAERPEGSVSTLKIQRTQQEDSAVYLCASSPGFNEQFFGPGTRLTVL.

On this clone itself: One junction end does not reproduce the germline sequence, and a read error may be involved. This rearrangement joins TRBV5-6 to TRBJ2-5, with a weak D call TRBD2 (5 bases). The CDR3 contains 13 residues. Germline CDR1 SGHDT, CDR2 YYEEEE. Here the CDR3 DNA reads TGTGCCAGCAGCTTGCCTAGCCAAGAGGCCCAGTACTTC. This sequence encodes CASSLPSQEAQYF.

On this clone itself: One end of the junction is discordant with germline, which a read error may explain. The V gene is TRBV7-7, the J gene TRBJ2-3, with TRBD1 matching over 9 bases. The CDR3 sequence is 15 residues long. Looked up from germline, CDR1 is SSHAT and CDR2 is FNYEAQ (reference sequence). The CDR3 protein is CASSLGQGFTDTQYF. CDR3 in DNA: TGTGCTAGCAGCTTAGGACAGGGGTTCACAGATACGCAGTATTTT.

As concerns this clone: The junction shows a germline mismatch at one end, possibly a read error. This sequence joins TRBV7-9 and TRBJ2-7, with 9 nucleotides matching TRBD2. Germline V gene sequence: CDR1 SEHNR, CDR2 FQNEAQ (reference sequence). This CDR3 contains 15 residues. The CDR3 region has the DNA TGTTCCAGCAGCCACGACGGGCTAGCGGGGCCCGAGCAGTACTTC. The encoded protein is CSSSHDGLAGPEQYF.

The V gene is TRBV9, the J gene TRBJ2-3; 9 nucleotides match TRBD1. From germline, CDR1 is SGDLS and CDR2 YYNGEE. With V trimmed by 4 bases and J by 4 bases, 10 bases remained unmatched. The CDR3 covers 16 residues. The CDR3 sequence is CASSPWDRATADTQYF. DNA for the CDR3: TGTGCCAGCAGCCCTTGGGACAGGGCGACGGCAGATACGCAGTATTTT.

This CDR3 is CASSLPRNTIYF. The DNA of the CDR3 is TGTGCCAGCAGCTTACCAAGAAACACCATATATTTT. The chain carries TRBV7-2 and TRBJ1-3; D uncertain. The V end lost 2 bases, the J end lost 5 bases, and 4 bases lay between the germline ends. Per the germline V gene, CDR1 is SGHTA and CDR2 is FQGNSA. The CDR3 loop spans 12 amino acids. Filled out from reference TRBV7-2 and TRBJ1-3, the complete variable domain reads GAGVSQSPSNKVTEKGKDVELRCDPISGHTALYWYRQSLGQGLEFLIYFQGNSAPDKSGLPSDRFSAERTGGSVSTLTIQRTQQEDSAVYLCASSLPRNTIYFGEGSWLTVV.

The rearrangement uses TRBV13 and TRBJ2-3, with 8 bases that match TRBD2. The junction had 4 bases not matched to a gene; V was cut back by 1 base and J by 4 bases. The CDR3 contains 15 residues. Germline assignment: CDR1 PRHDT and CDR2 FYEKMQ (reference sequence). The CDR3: CASSLAGGRSDTQYF. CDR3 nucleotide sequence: TGTGCCAGCAGCTTAGCGGGGGGGCGTTCAGATACGCAGTATTTT.

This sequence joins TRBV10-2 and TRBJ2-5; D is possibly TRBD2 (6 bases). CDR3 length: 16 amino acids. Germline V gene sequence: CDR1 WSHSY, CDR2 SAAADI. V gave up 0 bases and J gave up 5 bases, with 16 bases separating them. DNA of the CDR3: TGCGCCAGCAGTGAGTCAGTGACTAGAAGGGTCGAGACCCAGTACTTC. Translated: CASSESVTRRVETQYF.

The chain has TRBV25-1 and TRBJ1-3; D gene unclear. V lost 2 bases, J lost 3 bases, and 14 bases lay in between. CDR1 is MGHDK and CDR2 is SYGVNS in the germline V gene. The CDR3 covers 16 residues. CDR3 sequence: CASSEGGPSLGNTIYF. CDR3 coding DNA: TGTGCCAGCAGTGAAGGAGGACCGTCACTTGGAAACACCATATATTTT. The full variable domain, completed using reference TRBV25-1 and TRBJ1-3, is EADIYQTPRYLVIGTGKKITLECSQTMGHDKMYWYQQDPGMELHLIHYSYGVNSTEKGDLSSESTVSRIRTEHFPLTLESARPSHTSQYLCASSEGGPSLGNTIYFGEGSWLTVV.

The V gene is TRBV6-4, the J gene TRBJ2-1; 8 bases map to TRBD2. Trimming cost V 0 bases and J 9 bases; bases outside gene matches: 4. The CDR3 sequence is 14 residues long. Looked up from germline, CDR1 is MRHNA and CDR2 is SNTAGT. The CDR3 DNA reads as TGTGCCAGCAGTGACTCGACAACTAGCGGTGAGCAGTTCTTC. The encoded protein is CASSDSTTSGEQFF.

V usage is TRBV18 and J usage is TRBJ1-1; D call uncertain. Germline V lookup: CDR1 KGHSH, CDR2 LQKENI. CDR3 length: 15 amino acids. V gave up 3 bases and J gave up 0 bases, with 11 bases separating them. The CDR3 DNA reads TGTGCCAGCTCACCGGGAGCTCTCATGAACACTGAAGCTTTCTTT. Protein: CASSPGALMNTEAFF.

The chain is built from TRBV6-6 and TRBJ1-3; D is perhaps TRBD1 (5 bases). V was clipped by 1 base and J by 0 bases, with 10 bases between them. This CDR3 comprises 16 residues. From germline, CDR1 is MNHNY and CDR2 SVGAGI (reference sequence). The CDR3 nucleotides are TGTGCCAGCAGTTACTTTGAACAGGTCTCTGGAAACACCATATATTTT. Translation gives CASSYFEQVSGNTIYF.

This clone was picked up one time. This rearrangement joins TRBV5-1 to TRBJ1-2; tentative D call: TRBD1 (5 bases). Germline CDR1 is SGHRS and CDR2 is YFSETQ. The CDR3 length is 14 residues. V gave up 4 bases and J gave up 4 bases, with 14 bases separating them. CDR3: CASSLGGGGYGYTF. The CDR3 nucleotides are TGCGCCAGCAGCCTGGGGGGAGGCGGCTATGGCTACACCTTC.

CDR3 amino acids: CASSQGGGKGNTIYF. CDR3 nucleotide sequence: TGCGCCAGCAGCCAAGGGGGGGGGAAAGGAAACACCATATATTTT. The V call is TRBV4-1, the J call TRBJ1-3; tentative D call: TRBD1 (5 bases). The CDR3 covers 15 residues. The V end lost 1 base, the J end lost 4 bases, and 11 bases lay between the germline ends. Germline CDR1 is MGHRA and CDR2 is YSYEKL.

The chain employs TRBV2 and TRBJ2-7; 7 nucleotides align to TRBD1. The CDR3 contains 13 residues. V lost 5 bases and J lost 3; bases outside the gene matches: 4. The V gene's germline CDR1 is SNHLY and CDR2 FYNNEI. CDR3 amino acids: CASSYQGVYEQYF. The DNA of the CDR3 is TGTGCCAGCAGTTACCAGGGGGTCTACGAGCAGTACTTC.

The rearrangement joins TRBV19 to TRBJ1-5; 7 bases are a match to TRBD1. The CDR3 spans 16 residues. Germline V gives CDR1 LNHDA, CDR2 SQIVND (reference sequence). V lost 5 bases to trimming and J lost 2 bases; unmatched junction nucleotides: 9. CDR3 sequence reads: CASSLIQGRGNQPQHF. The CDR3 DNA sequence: TGTGCCAGTAGTCTCATACAGGGGCGGGGCAATCAGCCCCAGCATTTT.

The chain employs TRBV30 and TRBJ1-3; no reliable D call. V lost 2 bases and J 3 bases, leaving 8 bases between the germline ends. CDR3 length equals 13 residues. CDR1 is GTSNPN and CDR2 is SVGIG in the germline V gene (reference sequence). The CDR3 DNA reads TGTGCCTGGAGTCGGACTGTTGGAAACACCATATATTTT. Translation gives CAWSRTVGNTIYF.

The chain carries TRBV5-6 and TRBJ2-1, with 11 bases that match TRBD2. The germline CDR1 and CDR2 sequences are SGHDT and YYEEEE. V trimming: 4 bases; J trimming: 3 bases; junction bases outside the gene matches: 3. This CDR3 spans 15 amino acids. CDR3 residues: CASSGGLADYNEQFF. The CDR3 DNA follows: TGTGCCAGCAGCGGGGGACTAGCGGACTACAATGAGCAGTTCTTC.

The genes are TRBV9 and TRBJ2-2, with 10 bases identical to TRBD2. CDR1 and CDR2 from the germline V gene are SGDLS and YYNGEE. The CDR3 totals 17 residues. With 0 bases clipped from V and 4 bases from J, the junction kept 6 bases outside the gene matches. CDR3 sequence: CASSVAAGGRSTGELFF. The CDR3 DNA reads TGTGCCAGCAGCGTAGCAGCGGGGGGGAGAAGCACCGGGGAGCTGTTTTTT.

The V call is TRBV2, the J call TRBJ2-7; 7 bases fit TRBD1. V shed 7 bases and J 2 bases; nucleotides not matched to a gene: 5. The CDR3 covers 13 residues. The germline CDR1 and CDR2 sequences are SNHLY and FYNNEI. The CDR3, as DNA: TGTGCCAGCAAAGAGACAGGGCCCTACGAGCAGTACGTC. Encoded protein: CASKETGPYEQYV.